Shown below are 3 T cell receptor beta chains from a single sample sequenced in a study of blood T cell repertoires in COVID-19. Data came from immunoSEQ multiplex PCR; TCRdb stores just in-frame clones and leaves some out. This repertoire shows roughly 300,000 clones, over 75% found once; its top ten account for 1.1%. Sequencing input: PBMCs or T cells enriched from blood (not recorded which). The receptors originated from a woman between 25 and 40 years old who had recovered from COVID-19.

CDR3 sequence reads: CASKEGSRNYGYTF. In DNA form, the CDR3 reads TGTGCCAGTAAGGAGGGGTCGCGTAACTATGGCTACACCTTC. V usage is TRBV19 and J usage is TRBJ1-2; D may be TRBD1 (5 bases). Germline-derived CDR1 and CDR2 are LNHDA and SQIVND (reference sequence). CDR3 length: 14 amino acids. Trimming pared 7 bases from V and 1 base from J, leaving 13 bases between.

The V gene is TRBV6-2 or TRBV6-3, the J gene TRBJ2-1, with 9 bases identical to TRBD2. Germline-derived CDR1 and CDR2 are MNHEY and SVGEGT. This CDR3 contains 15 residues. Trimming removed 0 bases from V and 6 bases from J; junction bases left unmatched: 3. The CDR3 nucleotides are TGTGCCAGCAGTTACTCTAGCGGGAGCGGCAATGAGCAGTTCTTC. This codes for CASSYSSGSGNEQFF.

The V call is TRBV24-1, the J call TRBJ2-2; TRBD1 matches at 9 bases. The CDR3 is made up of 17 amino acids. After removal of 4 bases from V and 6 bases from J, the junction contained 11 bases not matched to a gene. Germline CDR1 KGHDR, CDR2 SFDVKD. Here the CDR3 reads CATSDPSGQGFAGELFF. The DNA of the CDR3 is TGTGCCACCAGTGACCCCTCGGGACAGGGTTTCGCCGGGGAGCTGTTTTTT.